This T cell receptor (beta chain) was captured in a study of CD8+CD57+ T cells in acquired aplastic anemia. Background on the study: Recorded DNA amounts for sorted CD4+ and CD8+ cells had an average of approximately 3 ug.

After removal of 5 bases from V and 1 base from J, the junction contained 18 bases not matched to a gene. This CDR3 comprises 19 residues. Looked up from germline, CDR1 is PRHDT and CDR2 is FYEKMQ (reference sequence). The template used for profiling TCR beta VDJ and CDR3 was genomic DNA. TCRdb passed the reads through MiXCR, listing each CDR3 protein once. The sample consists of fewer than 200,000 distinct CDR3 sequences, around half of them appearing once. Before being chosen for sequencing, patients had shown CD8+CD57+ cell expansion by flow cytometry. Sequencing was performed on sorted CD4+, CD8+, or CD8+CD57+ T cells (not recorded which) from PBMCs. The rearrangement links TRBV13 to TRBJ1-1; 8 nucleotides match TRBD1. This clonotype originated in a human donor with aplastic anemia. CDR3: CASSLRGDSTGAWNTEAFF. The CDR3 DNA reads TGTGCCAGCAGCCTAAGGGGGGATTCGACAGGGGCATGGAACACTGAAGCTTTCTTT.